This entry features one T cell receptor beta chain sequence. Its antigen is not identified. Of the isolated RNA, all was reverse transcribed, and so the sequenced material was expressed TCRB transcripts. The table came from immunoSEQ multiplex PCR; TCRdb's copy has only in-frame clones and leaves some out. The profile covers roughly 290,000 clones, with over 12% appearing a single time and approximately 0.015% taken by the ten largest. This sample was included in a study of beta chain features in type 1 diabetes. General observations from the study: Type 1 diabetes patients had fewer VDJ junction insertions and more deletions. Patients with Type 1 diabetes showed moderately but significantly shorter TCRB CDR3s in all four CD4+ subsets.

This clonotype was obtained from a young man with type 1 diabetes. The material sequenced was naive CD4+ T cells from blood.

This chain's CDR3 is CASSRTRGQGNQPQHF. The CDR3 DNA reads TGTGCCAGCTCACGCACAAGGGGGCAGGGGAATCAGCCCCAGCATTTT. The chain is built from TRBV18 and TRBJ1-5, with 7 bases matching TRBD1. Per germline, CDR1 KGHSH and CDR2 LQKENI. The J segment lost 4 bases and the V segment lost 4 bases, leaving 10 bases of the junction unmatched. The CDR3 loop spans 16 amino acids.